Listed below are T cell receptor beta chains from one sample, sequenced in a study of T cell repertoires in aging, cancer and after chemotherapy. One entry per CDR3 protein, called by TCRdb with MiXCR from the multiplex PCR reads. The repertoire includes 1,500 to 2,000 distinct CDR3 sequences, 45% to 60% of them detected once, and 75% to 90% sits in the top ten. The specimen was blood. The receptors were sampled from a human donor with a blood cancer. Each CDR3 is given with its conserved first and last residue. Each record gives: V gene, clone size, J gene, D gene, CDR3 DNA, CDR3 protein. The D gene is left open where the match is weak. The listing skips clone size in some rows; elsewhere it reads once, few, many or a size class.

v_gene: TRBV30
abundance: few
j_gene: TRBJ2-7
d_gene: -
CDR3nt: TGTGCCTGGAGTGTATACCACCCTTACGAGCAGTACTTC
CDR3aa: CAWSVYHPYEQYF

v_gene: TRBV5-5
abundance: -
j_gene: TRBJ2-7
d_gene: -
CDR3nt: TGCGCCAGCAGCTCCGACGGTACCTACGAGCAGTACTTC
CDR3aa: CASSSDGTYEQYF

v_gene: TRBV19
abundance: few
j_gene: TRBJ2-2
d_gene: -
CDR3nt: TGTGCCAGTATAATTGCCTCGGGAGCTGACGGGGAGCTGTTTTTT
CDR3aa: CASIIASGADGELFF

v_gene: TRBV6-2/TRBV6-3
abundance: few
j_gene: TRBJ2-7
d_gene: -
CDR3nt: TGTGCCAGCAGTTACCGGGTTAGCTACGAGCAGTACTTC
CDR3aa: CASSYRVSYEQYF

v_gene: TRBV28
abundance: -
j_gene: TRBJ2-1
d_gene: -
CDR3nt: TGTGCCAGCAGGGGAGTTGGAACGGGGCCCTACAATGAGCAGTTCTTC
CDR3aa: CASRGVGTGPYNEQFF

v_gene: TRBV18
abundance: once
j_gene: TRBJ2-5
d_gene: -
CDR3nt: TGTGCCAGCTCACCGCTGGGGGGGGGCCAAAGCCAAGAGACCCAGTACTTC
CDR3aa: CASSPLGGGQSQETQYF

v_gene: TRBV6-1
abundance: -
j_gene: TRBJ2-5
d_gene: TRBD2
CDR3nt: TGTGCCAGCAGCGGACTAGCGGGACCCGGATATCAAGAGACCCAGTACTTC
CDR3aa: CASSGLAGPGYQETQYF

v_gene: TRBV29-1
abundance: -
j_gene: TRBJ1-1
d_gene: TRBD1
CDR3nt: TGCAGCGTTCAAATAGGACAGGGGGGGACTGAAGCTTTCTTT
CDR3aa: CSVQIGQGGTEAFF

v_gene: TRBV28
abundance: -
j_gene: TRBJ2-7
d_gene: -
CDR3nt: TGTGCCAGCAGTTTTGGGTACGAGCAGTACTTC
CDR3aa: CASSFGYEQYF

v_gene: TRBV5-6
abundance: few
j_gene: TRBJ2-1
d_gene: TRBD2
CDR3nt: TGTGCCAGCAGCTTGTATCTAGCGGGTAACAATGAGCAGTTCTTC
CDR3aa: CASSLYLAGNNEQFF

v_gene: TRBV15
abundance: -
j_gene: TRBJ2-1
d_gene: TRBD2
CDR3nt: TGTGCCACCTCGGGGGCGGGAGGTCGGGCTGAGCAGTTCTTC
CDR3aa: CATSGAGGRAEQFF

v_gene: TRBV29-1
abundance: -
j_gene: TRBJ1-2
d_gene: TRBD1
CDR3nt: TGCAGCGTGGCCGAGACAGGGCATGGCTACACCTTC
CDR3aa: CSVAETGHGYTF

v_gene: TRBV6-5
abundance: -
j_gene: TRBJ2-7
d_gene: -
CDR3nt: TGTGCCAGCAGTTCCAGACAGGTAACCTACGAGCAGTACTTC
CDR3aa: CASSSRQVTYEQYF

v_gene: TRBV27
abundance: -
j_gene: TRBJ2-3
d_gene: TRBD2
CDR3nt: TGTGCCAGCAGTTTAGCCCGACTAGCGGGAGTGCCAGATACGCAGTATTTT
CDR3aa: CASSLARLAGVPDTQYF

v_gene: TRBV27
abundance: -
j_gene: TRBJ2-3
d_gene: -
CDR3nt: TGTGCCAGCAGTTTACCGGGAAATACGCAGTATTTT
CDR3aa: CASSLPGNTQYF

v_gene: TRBV27
abundance: -
j_gene: TRBJ2-1
d_gene: -
CDR3nt: TGTGCCAGCAGTTTAGGCGTGGGAGGAGGGGACAAGGAGTTCTTC
CDR3aa: CASSLGVGGGDKEFF

v_gene: TRBV27
abundance: few
j_gene: TRBJ2-1
d_gene: TRBD1
CDR3nt: TGTGCCAGCAGTCTCTTCATCAGGGGGTCCGCAAACAATGAGCAGTTCTTC
CDR3aa: CASSLFIRGSANNEQFF

v_gene: TRBV5-4
abundance: few
j_gene: TRBJ1-2
d_gene: TRBD1
CDR3nt: TGTGCCAGCAGAGCTACAGGGGGCCATGGCTACACCTTC
CDR3aa: CASRATGGHGYTF

v_gene: TRBV27
abundance: -
j_gene: TRBJ1-2
d_gene: -
CDR3nt: TGTGCCAGCAGCAACCCAGGGTTTAATGGCTACACCTTC
CDR3aa: CASSNPGFNGYTF

v_gene: TRBV6-2/TRBV6-3
abundance: once
j_gene: TRBJ2-1
d_gene: -
CDR3nt: TGTGCCAGCAGTTACGCGAGTAATGAGCAGTTCTTC
CDR3aa: CASSYASNEQFF

v_gene: TRBV20-1
abundance: -
j_gene: TRBJ2-5
d_gene: TRBD2
CDR3nt: TGCAGTGCCCCAGGAGTGGCGGGAGGGCAAGAGACCCAGTACTTC
CDR3aa: CSAPGVAGGQETQYF

v_gene: TRBV29-1
abundance: few
j_gene: TRBJ2-2
d_gene: TRBD2
CDR3nt: TGCAGCGTCGCCGGGACTACGAACACCGGGGAGCTGTTTTTT
CDR3aa: CSVAGTTNTGELFF

v_gene: TRBV6-5
abundance: -
j_gene: TRBJ2-3
d_gene: TRBD2
CDR3nt: TGTGCCAGCAGTCTAGCGGGCCCAGATACGCAGTATTTT
CDR3aa: CASSLAGPDTQYF

v_gene: TRBV12-3/TRBV12-4
abundance: -
j_gene: TRBJ2-5
d_gene: -
CDR3nt: TGTGCCAGCAGTTTTGCAGGGGTAATCGGGAAGACCCAGTACTTC
CDR3aa: CASSFAGVIGKTQYF

v_gene: TRBV12-3/TRBV12-4
abundance: -
j_gene: TRBJ1-2
d_gene: -
CDR3nt: TGTGCCAGCAGTTCCCAGGGATCGCCCTCCTTCTATGGCTACACCTTC
CDR3aa: CASSSQGSPSFYGYTF

v_gene: TRBV29-1
abundance: -
j_gene: TRBJ1-2
d_gene: TRBD1
CDR3nt: TGCAGCGTTGAAGATCGGACGGGTGGGGGGACAGGAACCTTCTATGGCTACACCTTC
CDR3aa: CSVEDRTGGGTGTFYGYTF

v_gene: TRBV6-1
abundance: -
j_gene: TRBJ2-3
d_gene: -
CDR3nt: TGTGCCATCAGTGGCCAGGCGTTGAGGACAGATACGCAGTATTTT
CDR3aa: CAISGQALRTDTQYF

v_gene: TRBV19
abundance: -
j_gene: TRBJ2-6
d_gene: -
CDR3nt: TGTGCCAGTAGTCGGGCCCTAATCCGGTCTGGGGCCAACGTCCTGACTTTC
CDR3aa: CASSRALIRSGANVLTF

v_gene: TRBV15
abundance: -
j_gene: TRBJ2-3
d_gene: TRBD2
CDR3nt: TGTGCCACCAGCAGTAGCGGGAGTGCCGCAGATACGCAGTATTTT
CDR3aa: CATSSSGSAADTQYF

v_gene: TRBV30
abundance: few
j_gene: TRBJ1-2
d_gene: -
CDR3nt: TGTGCCTGGAGTACCCAGGGAAGACATGGCTACACCTTC
CDR3aa: CAWSTQGRHGYTF

v_gene: TRBV30
abundance: -
j_gene: TRBJ2-7
d_gene: -
CDR3nt: TGTGCCTGGAGTAGGGGGATCGAGCAGTACTTC
CDR3aa: CAWSRGIEQYF

v_gene: TRBV13
abundance: -
j_gene: TRBJ1-2
d_gene: -
CDR3nt: TGTGCCAGCAGTTTAGGGGCAGGGAATGGCTACACCTTC
CDR3aa: CASSLGAGNGYTF

v_gene: TRBV6-2/TRBV6-3
abundance: -
j_gene: TRBJ2-7
d_gene: -
CDR3nt: TGTGCCAGCAGACACCAAATCGAGCAGTACTTC
CDR3aa: CASRHQIEQYF

v_gene: TRBV6-5
abundance: -
j_gene: TRBJ1-2
d_gene: -
CDR3nt: TGTGCCAGCAGTTACTCCGAGACGCGGGGCTTTAACTATGGCTACACCTTC
CDR3aa: CASSYSETRGFNYGYTF

v_gene: TRBV19
abundance: -
j_gene: TRBJ1-2
d_gene: -
CDR3nt: TGTGCCAGTAGTCCCTCGGGGAGGGGGAACTATGGCTACACCTTC
CDR3aa: CASSPSGRGNYGYTF

v_gene: TRBV6-2/TRBV6-3
abundance: few
j_gene: TRBJ2-7
d_gene: -
CDR3nt: TGTGCCAGCAGCATGGCCGGACTTTCCCTATACGAGCAGTACTTC
CDR3aa: CASSMAGLSLYEQYF

v_gene: TRBV5-1
abundance: -
j_gene: TRBJ2-2
d_gene: TRBD1
CDR3nt: TGCGCCAGCAGCTACAACGACAGGGGCACCGGGGAGCTGTTTTTT
CDR3aa: CASSYNDRGTGELFF

v_gene: TRBV19
abundance: -
j_gene: TRBJ2-6
d_gene: -
CDR3nt: TGTGCCAGTAGTATCGGGGTTGGGGCCAACGTCCTGACTTTC
CDR3aa: CASSIGVGANVLTF

v_gene: TRBV19
abundance: -
j_gene: TRBJ2-1
d_gene: -
CDR3nt: TGTGCCAGTACCCGGGGGACGGGGGTCAATGAGCAGTTCTTC
CDR3aa: CASTRGTGVNEQFF

v_gene: TRBV7-9
abundance: -
j_gene: TRBJ1-2
d_gene: TRBD1
CDR3nt: TGTGCCAGCAGGGAGGGACAGTCTTATGGCTACACCTTC
CDR3aa: CASREGQSYGYTF

v_gene: TRBV5-1
abundance: -
j_gene: TRBJ2-7
d_gene: TRBD1
CDR3nt: TGCGCCAGCAGCGACCTGGACAGGGAGTACTTC
CDR3aa: CASSDLDREYF

v_gene: TRBV24-1
abundance: -
j_gene: TRBJ2-3
d_gene: -
CDR3nt: TGTGCCACCAGTGATCCCGCGGCAGGGTACACAGATACGCAGTATTTT
CDR3aa: CATSDPAAGYTDTQYF

v_gene: TRBV12-3/TRBV12-4
abundance: -
j_gene: TRBJ2-1
d_gene: TRBD2
CDR3nt: TGTGCCAGCAGGTGGGGGGGGGATCCCTACAATGAGCAGTTCTTC
CDR3aa: CASRWGGDPYNEQFF

v_gene: TRBV6-5
abundance: few
j_gene: TRBJ2-7
d_gene: -
CDR3nt: TGTGCCAGCAGTACAAGCGGATCCTACGAGCAGTACTTC
CDR3aa: CASSTSGSYEQYF

v_gene: TRBV30
abundance: -
j_gene: TRBJ1-2
d_gene: -
CDR3nt: TGTGCCTTCGGGACACCCTCTGGCTACACCTTC
CDR3aa: CAFGTPSGYTF

v_gene: TRBV29-1
abundance: -
j_gene: TRBJ2-7
d_gene: -
CDR3nt: TGCAGCGTTGGGCCGCACCAGAGCTCCTACGAGCAGTACTTC
CDR3aa: CSVGPHQSSYEQYF

v_gene: TRBV5-6
abundance: -
j_gene: TRBJ2-1
d_gene: TRBD2
CDR3nt: TGCGCCAGCAGCTTAGAGCCGACTAGCGGGAGGACCCCGAGCTCCTACAATGAGCAGTTCTTC
CDR3aa: CASSLEPTSGRTPSSYNEQFF

v_gene: TRBV29-1
abundance: few
j_gene: TRBJ2-6
d_gene: -
CDR3nt: TGCAGCGTAGACTCTGGGGCCAACGTCCTGACTTTC
CDR3aa: CSVDSGANVLTF

v_gene: TRBV7-9
abundance: -
j_gene: TRBJ2-1
d_gene: TRBD2
CDR3nt: TGTGCCAGCAGCTTAGCAGCTGCTCTAGCGGGAGAAGTAAATGAGCAGTTCTTC
CDR3aa: CASSLAAALAGEVNEQFF

v_gene: TRBV6-1
abundance: -
j_gene: TRBJ2-7
d_gene: -
CDR3nt: TGTGCCAGCAATAGCCCCGGGGCCCCGGTGGAGCAGTACTTC
CDR3aa: CASNSPGAPVEQYF

v_gene: TRBV29-1
abundance: few
j_gene: TRBJ2-2
d_gene: -
CDR3nt: TGCAGCGTGCGGCTGGGACAGAACACCGGGGAGCTGTTTTTT
CDR3aa: CSVRLGQNTGELFF

v_gene: TRBV5-6
abundance: -
j_gene: TRBJ2-1
d_gene: -
CDR3nt: TGTGCCAGCAGCTTGCATCTCAGGGTCGGGCCGAATGAGCAGTTCTTC
CDR3aa: CASSLHLRVGPNEQFF

v_gene: TRBV6-5
abundance: -
j_gene: TRBJ2-7
d_gene: TRBD1
CDR3nt: TGTGCCAGCAGCCGAGCCGGGACAGGGGACGGCGAGCAGTACTTC
CDR3aa: CASSRAGTGDGEQYF